Below are 9 T cell receptor beta chains sequenced from a single sample in a study of tumor-infiltrating lymphocytes in primary liver carcinoma. Reverse transcription of roughly 0.5 ug total RNA with a constant-region primer produced TCR beta cDNA. Three rounds of nested multiplex PCR with slightly modified ARM-PCR produced TCR beta libraries. TRBV1-TRBV30 forward primers paired with a C-beta reverse primer were used in the first two PCR rounds, which ran approximately 10 cycles each. TCRdb reanalysed the multiplex PCR reads using MiXCR and keeps one entry per CDR3 protein. The table has 300,000 to 400,000 distinct CDR3 sequences, 55% to 65% seen once. The study extracted blood RNA from unsorted whole blood and also extracted germline DNA. Sequences were obtained from peripheral blood. The receptors derive from a middle-aged man with primary liver carcinoma and hepatitis B virus infection.

This clonotype came up once. The genes are TRBV7-8 and TRBJ2-5; perhaps D is TRBD1 or TRBD2 (5 bases each). V was clipped by 5 bases and J by 4 bases, with 20 bases between them. Germline V gene lookup returns CDR1 SGHVS and CDR2 FQNEAQ. CDR3 length: 16 residues. The CDR3 coding sequence is TGTGCCAGCAGCCGAATGACCGGGGCGAAGGGAGAGACCCAGTACTTC. Translating it yields CASSRMTGAKGETQYF.

The rearrangement links TRBV30 to TRBJ2-5; D remains unclear. CDR3 length: 13 amino acids. The germline V gene encodes CDR1 GTSNPN and CDR2 SVGIG (reference sequence). V lost 0 bases, J lost 5 bases, and 10 bases lay in between. The CDR3 region is CAWSVAQQETQYF. The DNA for the CDR3 is TGTGCCTGGAGTGTTGCGCAACAGGAGACCCAGTACTTC. Drawing the rest from reference TRBV30 and TRBJ2-5, the complete variable domain is SQTIHQWPATLVQPVGSPLSLECTVEGTSNPNLYWYRQAAGRGLQLLFYSVGIGQISSEVPQNLSASRPQDRQFILSSKKLLLSDSGFYLCAWSVAQQETQYFGPGTRLLVL.

Concerning this clonotype: With a much larger clone just one base away, this may be a read error. CDR3 amino acids: CARIPLAGGTYEQYF. The CDR3 nucleotides read TGTGCCCGCATACCTTTAGCGGGAGGCACCTACGAGCAGTACTTC. The chain links TRBV6-1 to TRBJ2-7; 10 nucleotides match TRBD2. Trimming took 11 bases from V and 2 from J; bases not matched to a gene: 12. CDR1 is MNHNS and CDR2 is SASEGT in the germline V gene. This CDR3 contains 15 residues.

A remark on this clonotype: A much larger clone lies one base from this, so it may be a read error. The chain couples TRBV6-1 to TRBJ2-1, with TRBD2 identical over 7 bases. The CDR3 has 19 amino acids. Germline values: CDR1 MNHNS, CDR2 SASEGT. J was trimmed by 13 bases and V by 1 base; bases with no gene match: 25. This CDR3 reads CASSEEGVRQRLAKNIQFF. CDR3 nucleotides: TGTGCCAGCAGTGAAGAAGGGGTTCGACAGAGACTAGCCAAAAACATTCAGTTCTTC.

This clonotype appeared a single time. Germline is not matched at one junction end, which may reflect a read error. The chain carries TRBV6-6 and TRBJ2-1; a possible D gene is TRBD1 (6 bases). The CDR3 is made up of 16 amino acids. The V gene's germline CDR1 is MNHNY and CDR2 SVGAGI (reference sequence). In nucleotides, the CDR3 is TGTGCCAGCAGTTACACGGCCGGGCAGGGGACAAATGTGCAGTTCTTC. Amino acid sequence: CASSYTAGQGTNVQFF.

Remarks on this clonotype: As the CDR3 is not closed by the conserved phenylalanine or tryptophan, this likely results from a read error. V and J are TRBV10-3 and TRBJ2-3; the D gene is possibly TRBD1 (6 bases). This CDR3 region has 14 residues. CDR1 is ENHRY, CDR2 SYGVKD, per germline. Trimming stripped 4 bases from V and 6 bases from J, with 14 bases between. The CDR3 coding sequence is TGTGCCATCAGTGGTACAGGGACCACGGATACGCAGTATTCT. Amino acid sequence: CAISGTGTTDTQYS.

The chain links TRBV30 to TRBJ2-1; 9 bases are shared with TRBD2. V dropped 4 bases and J dropped 8; count of bases not matched to a gene: 12. Germline lookup yields CDR1 GTSNPN and CDR2 SVGIG (reference sequence). CDR3 length: 15 amino acids. The CDR3 loop is CAWTAGSGRLDEQFF. The CDR3, as DNA: TGTGCCTGGACCGCGGGAAGCGGGAGGCTGGATGAGCAGTTCTTC.

Details on this clonotype: A much more abundant neighbour one base away suggests this may be a read error. This chain connects TRBV6-5 to TRBJ2-5; 8 nucleotides align to TRBD1. From germline, CDR1 is MNHEY and CDR2 SVGAGI. This CDR3 has 14 amino acids. After removal of 2 bases from V and 7 bases from J, the junction contained 6 bases not matched to a gene. CDR3 bases: TGTGCCAGCAGTTACACCGACAGGGGTGGGACCCAGTACTTC. Encoded protein: CASSYTDRGGTQYF.

Turning to this clonotype: Its ends do not fully match the called genes, so a read error is possible. The chain carries TRBV11-2 and TRBJ2-1; D call uncertain. The CDR3 totals 16 residues. Per germline, CDR1 SGHAT and CDR2 FQNNGV. This CDR3 is CASSPLRRSSYNAQFF. CDR3 nucleotide sequence: TGTGCCAGCAGCCCGCTTCGGCGGAGCTCCTACAATGCGCAGTTCTTC.